This TCR beta chain comes out of a study of T cells in Graves' hyperthyroidism and ophthalmopathy. Amplification of TCR beta CDR3 regions used RNA as the template. HTBI primers were used for first-round RT-PCR of the TCR CDR3. MiXCR, applied by TCRdb to the multiplex PCR reads, yields one record per CDR3 protein. The sample has 600,000 to 700,000 distinct CDR3 sequences; just under 45% are singletons. With 8 bases removed from V and 3 bases from J, the gap between germline ends came to 11 bases. The CDR3 length is 11 residues. CDR1 SQVTM and CDR2 ANQGSEA come from the germline V gene. The chain uses TRBV29-1 and TRBJ2-7, with no clear D. Sequenced sample: peripheral blood or thyroid tissue (not recorded which). The source of this sequence is an adult man with Graves' disease, either hyperthyroidism or ophthalmopathy (not recorded which). The CDR3 here is CSLGVGYEQYF. The CDR3 DNA reads TGCAGCTTAGGAGTCGGCTACGAGCAGTACTTC.